This T cell receptor beta chain was captured by sequencing in a study of blood T cell repertoires in COVID-19. Study-level information: Acute-phase and convalescent COVID-19 samples originated in the United States, Italy and Spain.

In the original workflow: Reference gene primers were amplified, and this amplification served to estimate nucleated cell counts. The method was immunoSEQ multiplex PCR; TCRdb's version includes in-frame clones alone and lacks a portion of them. D and trimming were read from the DNA, whereas the V and J calls and clone size are those reported in that table. The sample has approximately 50,000 clones; roughly 83% are singletons. The sequenced sample was peripheral blood. The TCR was taken from a human donor in a cohort sampled during active COVID-19.

CDR3 sequence (DNA): TGTGCCAGCAGCCCCCTCATGGCGGCTCCGCACGAGCAGTACTTC. This encodes CASSPLMAAPHEQYF. The chain employs TRBV7-6 and TRBJ2-7, with D unclear. The CDR3 contains 15 residues. Trimming pared 5 bases from V and 5 bases from J, leaving 19 bases between. Germline CDR1 and CDR2: SGHVS and FNYEAQ.